This entry lists 11 T cell receptor beta chains sequenced from one sample in a study of CD8 T cells in ankylosing spondylitis. The study, taken as a whole, reports: The study identified a TCR beta motif of 7 or 8 highly homologous variants that appeared characteristic of ankylosing spondylitis blood.

Their antigens remain unidentified. TCRdb fed the 5' RACE reads into MiXCR, producing one record per CDR3 protein. Among 500,000 or so distinct CDR3 sequences listed, approximately 5.3% were seen once. The sequencing sample was made of blood, either unsorted or a sorted T cell fraction (not recorded which). Every receptor here comes from a male donor with ankylosing spondylitis.

The sample holds many counts of this clonotype. The CDR3: CASSQGLAGYNNEQFF. The DNA for the CDR3 is TGTGCCAGCAGCCAGGGGCTAGCGGGATATAACAATGAGCAGTTCTTC. This sequence joins TRBV7-8 and TRBJ2-1; TRBD2 agrees at 9 bases. From germline, CDR1 is SGHVS and CDR2 FQNEAQ. V lost 5 bases and J lost 5; bases outside the gene matches: 10. The CDR3 consists of 16 residues.

This clonotype was counted a few times. The chain combines TRBV5-1 with TRBJ2-3; D is unresolved. There are 15 residues in the CDR3. V was cut by 3 bases and J by 2 bases, with 13 bases left in between. The V gene's germline CDR1 is SGHRS and CDR2 YFSETQ. CDR3 amino acids: CASSYGSSDTDTQYF. The CDR3 nucleotides are TGCGCCAGCAGCTACGGGTCCTCGGACACAGATACGCAGTATTTT.

This clonotype was recorded at least ten times. The chain carries TRBV4-3 and TRBJ1-2; unclear D gene. Germline loops: CDR1 LGHNA, CDR2 YSLEER. Trimming stripped 0 bases from V and 5 bases from J, with 10 bases between. The CDR3 spans 14 residues. CDR3 DNA: TGCGCCAGCAGCCAAGATATGGCGACTTATGGCTACACCTTC. It codes for CASSQDMATYGYTF.

This clonotype has only a few counts. The V gene is TRBV4-1, the J gene TRBJ1-4; possible D gene TRBD1, 5 bases. Germline V lookup: CDR1 MGHRA, CDR2 YSYEKL. Trimming left V 10 bases short and J 4 bases short, with 22 bases between. The CDR3 is 16 residues long. CDR3 sequence (DNA): TGCGCCACCTCCGGGGCCCGTTTCATGGATAATGAAAAACTGTTTTTT. This translates into CATSGARFMDNEKLFF.

This clonotype has ten or more counts. The gene calls are TRBV6-2 or TRBV6-3 and TRBJ1-1; weak D call: TRBD1 (5 bases). V was cut by 6 bases and J by 3 bases, with 20 bases left in between. Germline CDR1 reads MNHEY; CDR2 reads SVGEGT. The CDR3 covers 16 residues. CDR3 in amino acids: CASSSTVMGRDTEAFF. In nucleotides, the CDR3 is TGTGCCAGCAGCTCGACGGTTATGGGCAGGGACACTGAAGCTTTCTTT.

This clonotype occurred many times. The chain recombines TRBV20-1 with TRBJ1-6, with 7 nucleotides matching TRBD1. With 4 bases clipped from V and 11 bases from J, the junction kept 8 bases outside the gene matches. CDR1 DFQATT and CDR2 SNEGSKA come from the germline V gene (reference sequence). The CDR3 sequence is 13 residues long. CDR3 in amino acids: CSAKDRDGTPLHF. The CDR3 DNA is TGCAGTGCTAAAGACAGGGATGGGACACCCCTCCACTTT.

This clonotype was picked up many times. The chain couples TRBV6-2 or TRBV6-3 to TRBJ2-2; D call uncertain. Trimming removed 6 bases from V and 7 bases from J, with 9 bases in between. The CDR3 runs 12 residues. CDR1 MNHEY and CDR2 SVGEGT come from the germline V gene. The CDR3 spells CASRVVSGELFF. The CDR3 DNA is TGTGCCAGCAGAGTAGTAAGCGGGGAGCTGTTTTTT.

There are many counts of this clonotype. The DNA of the CDR3 is TGTGCCAGCAGCCCATACGGACAGGGGGTTGGTGAGACCCAGTACTTC. This gives the protein CASSPYGQGVGETQYF. This chain uses TRBV9 with TRBJ2-5; 10 nucleotides line up with TRBD1. V shed 4 bases, J shed 5 bases, and the junction held 11 bases outside the gene matches. Germline V lookup: CDR1 SGDLS, CDR2 YYNGEE. CDR3 length: 16 amino acids.

This clonotype has a count of ten or more. J is TRBJ1-5 and V is TRBV28, with TRBD1 matching 9 bases. The CDR3 covers 15 residues. Trimming at V came to 6 bases and at J to 7 bases, leaving 10 bases not matched to a gene. Per germline, CDR1 MDHEN and CDR2 SYDVKM. As DNA, the CDR3 is TGTGCCAGCAGCAGAGGGACAGGGTTAGACCAGCCCCAGCATTTT. The encoded protein is CASSRGTGLDQPQHF.

This clonotype has just a few counts. J is TRBJ2-3 and V is TRBV7-2, with 11 bases lining up with TRBD2. V shed 7 bases, J shed 5 bases, and the junction held 11 bases outside the gene matches. Looked up from germline, CDR1 is SGHTA and CDR2 is FQGNSA. This CDR3 contains 16 residues. CDR3 in amino acids: CASTISGGAVGDTQYF. CDR3 in DNA: TGTGCCAGCACCATTAGCGGGGGGGCCGTTGGAGATACGCAGTATTTT.

CDR3 sequence reads: CASSERDWGLSTDTQYF. DNA of the CDR3: TGCGCCAGCAGCGAGAGGGACTGGGGGCTAAGCACAGATACGCAGTATTTT. The chain employs TRBV5-1 and TRBJ2-3; D is perhaps TRBD1 or TRBD2 (6 bases each). From germline, CDR1 is SGHRS and CDR2 YFSETQ. Trimming removed 4 bases from V and 0 bases from J, with 18 bases in between. This CDR3 has 17 amino acids.